This T cell receptor (beta chain) originates from a study of T cell repertoires in aging, cancer and after chemotherapy. The overall study: Donors were grouped into six age bands spanning 30 or younger through 70 or older.

V dropped 5 bases and J dropped 3 bases, with 8 bases sitting between them. The CDR3 is made up of 12 amino acids. Whole-study results and caveats: In healthy donors, age-related TCR diversity loss mainly reflected lost richness.

Amplification of TCR beta used genomic DNA extracted from peripheral blood. Multiplex touch-down PCR with TRB-A/B primers amplified rearranged V-D-J TRB sequences. TCRdb recomputed calls from the multiplex PCR reads with MiXCR, one row per CDR3 protein. The sample yields several thousand distinct CDR3 sequences, approximately 20% seen once. This clonotype is classed as medium-sized (0.01 to 0.1%). The target antigen is unknown. This rearrangement joins TRBV12-3 or TRBV12-4 to TRBJ2-7; perhaps TRBD1 as D (5 bases). The receptor comes from a human donor with a blood cancer. The sample taken for sequencing was blood. CDR3 amino acids: CASSKDSYEQYF. The CDR3 region has the DNA TGTGCCAGCAGTAAAGACAGCTACGAGCAGTACTTC.